The clone carrying this T cell receptor beta chain was counted between two and nine times. Its antigen is unknown. The data stem from a study of early T cells in non-severe SARS-CoV-2 infection. At the level of the study: Alpha and beta chains were unpaired, from unsorted whole-blood bulk RNA. Study-level points and caveats: Anti-spike CD8 responses were favored in VDJdb matching, and private and CD4 specificities were missed.

From germline, CDR1 is MDHEN and CDR2 SYDVKM. After removal of 6 bases from V and 2 bases from J, the junction contained 3 bases not matched to a gene. This CDR3 contains 15 residues. Attachment of unique molecular identifiers was made to individual cDNA molecules. TCRdb used MiXCR to reprocess the 5' RACE reads, holding one entry per CDR3 protein. The top ten hold 3.1% of the sample, which has about 100,000 distinct CDR3 sequences, over 10% seen once. Specimen: whole blood. The gene calls are TRBV28 and TRBJ2-7; 14 nucleotides match TRBD2. This TCR derives from an adult who was a healthcare worker with PCR-confirmed SARS-CoV-2 infection or an uninfected control (not recorded which). In DNA form, the CDR3 reads TGTGCCAGCAGGGGACTAGCGGGGGTTACCTACGAGCAGTACTTC. Protein product: CASRGLAGVTYEQYF. Full variable domain (rest looked up from reference TRBV28 and TRBJ2-7): DVKVTQSSRYLVKRTGEKVFLECVQDMDHENMFWYRQDPGLGLRLIYFSYDVKMKEKGDIPEGYSVSREKKERFSLILESASTNQTSMYLCASRGLAGVTYEQYFGPGTRLTVT.